The clone carrying this T cell receptor (beta chain) was seen a handful of times. These data originate in a study of control samples from healthy donors and cancer patients. Sequencing was performed with immunoSEQ multiplex PCR; in TCRdb, only in-frame clones are kept and a portion is missing. The sample has over 110,000 clones; more than 90% are singletons. Germline V gene lookup returns CDR1 MNHEY and CDR2 SVGEGT. The CDR3 loop spans 14 amino acids. Deletions cut 6 bases from V and 5 bases from J, with 16 bases between. The material sequenced was blood. This receptor was identified in a man aged 25-45 years in good health. The J gene is TRBJ2-5, the V gene TRBV6-2 or TRBV6-3; D possibly uses TRBD1 or TRBD2 (5 bases each). The CDR3 loop is CASSPRDPQETQYF. The CDR3 DNA reads as TGTGCCAGCAGCCCCCGGGACCCTCAGGAGACCCAGTACTTC.